This T cell receptor (beta chain) was sequenced in a study of blood T cell repertoires in COVID-19. Overall study context: Acute and convalescent COVID-19 samples came from the United States, Italy and Spain.

This table comes from immunoSEQ multiplex PCR, and its TCRdb copy is limited to in-frame clones, with some not included. The table includes approximately 110,000 clones, approximately 89% detected once. The V segment lost 2 bases and the J segment 4 bases; nucleotides outside the gene matches: 6. CDR3 length: 14 amino acids. Germline CDR1 reads SGHNT; CDR2 reads YYREEE (reference sequence). Sequenced material: peripheral blood. The rearrangement uses TRBV5-4 and TRBJ2-7; TRBD1 matches 7 bases. The clonotype was recovered from an elderly woman with COVID-19, enrolled during active disease. This CDR3 is CASSFPGQPYEQYF. CDR3 coding DNA: TGTGCCAGCAGCTTTCCGGGACAGCCTTACGAGCAGTACTTC.